The clone carrying this TCR beta chain was counted only a few times. Its target is unknown. TCRdb passed the reads through MiXCR, listing each CDR3 protein once. The table has some 400,000 distinct CDR3 sequences, approximately 18% seen once; the top ten hold 7.5% to 9%. This specimen comes from a study of T cell repertoires in cytomegalovirus infection. Study information: Indicated by public TCR beta signatures were CMV infection and matching HLA type.

The CDR3 extends over 15 amino acids. Germline V gives CDR1 SGHVS, CDR2 FQNEAQ. V was pared by 4 bases and J by 5 bases, with 14 bases between. Study results and caveats: The study identified carriers of CMV plus the relevant HLA from cumulative public TCR beta family frequency. Clonotype analysis showed dominance of the ex vivo response by HLA-C-restricted CMV-specific TCR beta clonotypes.

The chain carries TRBV7-8 and TRBJ2-2; a weak D match, TRBD1 (6 bases). Sequenced material: PBMCs. This clonotype was sampled from a human donor in good health (CMV status not recorded). Some clones in this sample may be carry-over from other donors' samples. CDR3 bases: TGTGCCAGCAGCTCGAACAGGGTTCAGACCGGGGAGCTGTTTTTT. Translation: CASSSNRVQTGELFF.